A single sample gave rise to the 26 T cell receptor beta chains below, sequenced in a study of beta chain features in type 1 diabetes. Expressed TCRB transcripts were sequenced after all isolated RNA was converted to cDNA. Here immunoSEQ multiplex PCR was the method, and the copy in TCRdb shows in-frame clones only, minus some. Here the sample spans hundreds of thousands of clones, 13% being singletons. The study, taken as a whole, reports: Shortening that was moderate but significant affected the TCRB CDR3s of Type 1 diabetes patients in all four CD4+ subsets.

The antigens of these receptors remain unknown. Sequencing used naive CD4+ T cells from blood. These receptor sequences come from a man aged 18-30 years with type 1 diabetes.

This clone was counted only a few times. This rearrangement joins TRBV4-2 to TRBJ2-7, with D perhaps matching TRBD1 (6 bases). Germline V lookup: CDR1 LGHNA, CDR2 YNFKEQ. The germline V and J ends were trimmed by 2 bases and 1 base, with 9 bases remaining between them. The CDR3 is 14 residues long. CDR3 amino acids: CASSQTDRSYEQYF. The CDR3 coding sequence is TGTGCCAGCAGCCAAACGGACAGATCCTACGAGCAGTACTTC.

Here the CDR3 DNA reads TGTGCCAGCAGCCTCATGACAGATACGCAGTATTTT. Translating gives CASSLMTDTQYF. The chain uses TRBV9 and TRBJ2-3, with D hard to call. Trimming took 4 bases from V and 3 from J, leaving 6 bases between them. In germline, CDR1 is SGDLS, CDR2 YYNGEE. This CDR3 contains 12 residues.

V and J are TRBV28 and TRBJ2-1; perhaps D is TRBD1 or TRBD2 (5 bases each). CDR1 and CDR2 from the germline V gene are MDHEN and SYDVKM. The CDR3 contains 14 residues. V lost 7 bases, J lost 10 bases, and 20 bases lay in between. CDR3 DNA sequence: TGTGCCAGCATCACCGGGACCTCTGTACGGGAGCAGTTCTTC. It specifies CASITGTSVREQFF.

This clone was seen a few times. The V gene is TRBV7-2, the J gene TRBJ2-7; tentative D call: TRBD2 (6 bases). This CDR3 contains 16 residues. V was shortened by 5 bases and J by 3 bases, with 20 bases between the two germline ends. Germline V gene lookup returns CDR1 SGHTA and CDR2 FQGNSA. CDR3 residues: CASSPPWGVDFYEQYF. The CDR3 DNA reads TGTGCCAGCAGCCCCCCCTGGGGGGTGGATTTCTACGAGCAGTACTTC.

The V call is TRBV7-2, the J call TRBJ2-7; TRBD1 is a possible D gene (6 bases). The V gene's germline CDR1 is SGHTA and CDR2 FQGNSA. This CDR3 contains 15 residues. The V gene lost 3 bases and the J gene lost 2 bases, with 14 bases spanning the gap. CDR3 amino acids: CASSLGTGITYEQYF. CDR3 bases: TGTGCCAGCAGCTTGGGTACAGGGATAACCTACGAGCAGTACTTC.

This clone was detected only a few times. The chain couples TRBV25-1 to TRBJ2-7; D not resolved. V gave up 0 bases and J gave up 5 bases, with 8 bases separating them. Germline V gene sequence: CDR1 MGHDK, CDR2 SYGVNS. CDR3 length equals 13 residues. The CDR3: CASSEYRSHEQYF. The DNA for the CDR3 is TGTGCCAGCAGTGAATATCGTTCCCACGAGCAGTACTTC.

This clone has just a few counts. This chain links TRBV4-1 with TRBJ1-1; D is unclear. CDR1 MGHRA and CDR2 YSYEKL come from the germline V gene. The CDR3 is 17 residues long. Trimming stripped 0 bases from V and 0 bases from J, with 14 bases between. CDR3 DNA: TGCGCCAGCAGCCAAGATGGTCGTTTGGAGATGAACACTGAAGCTTTCTTT. Translated, it gives CASSQDGRLEMNTEAFF.

V usage is TRBV6-1 and J usage is TRBJ2-5; the D gene is possibly TRBD1 (6 bases). The CDR3 has 14 amino acids. CDR1 and CDR2 from the germline V gene are MNHNS and SASEGT. V was shortened by 6 bases and J by 5 bases, with 16 bases between the two germline ends. The CDR3 region has the DNA TGTGCCAGCAGAGTCCCTGGGGGCTTTGAGACCCAGTACTTC. Amino acid sequence: CASRVPGGFETQYF.

The chain employs TRBV15 and TRBJ2-2; D unresolved. Germline assignment: CDR1 LNHNV and CDR2 YYDKDF (reference sequence). The CDR3 totals 15 residues. Trimming stripped 0 bases from V and 3 bases from J, with 8 bases between. CDR3 in amino acids: CATSRDPSHTGELFF. The CDR3 DNA is TGTGCCACCAGCAGAGATCCCAGCCACACCGGGGAGCTGTTTTTT.

There are a few counts of this clone. The rearrangement joins TRBV28 to TRBJ1-1; possibly TRBD1 for D (5 bases). Trimming shortened V by 6 bases and J by 7 bases, and 9 bases separated the two germline ends. The CDR3 loop spans 11 amino acids. Germline V lookup: CDR1 MDHEN, CDR2 SYDVKM. CDR3: CASSPTGEAFF. The CDR3 DNA follows: TGTGCCAGCAGCCCTACAGGTGAAGCTTTCTTT. The variable domain in full, completed from reference TRBV28 and TRBJ1-1, reads DVKVTQSSRYLVKRTGEKVFLECVQDMDHENMFWYRQDPGLGLRLIYFSYDVKMKEKGDIPEGYSVSREKKERFSLILESASTNQTSMYLCASSPTGEAFFGQGTRLTVV.

This clone showed up just a few times. This chain links TRBV6-1 with TRBJ1-1; 7 bases agree with TRBD1. Germline-derived CDR1 and CDR2 are MNHNS and SASEGT. The CDR3 has 15 residues. V gave up 6 bases and J gave up 1 base; unmatched junction bases: 8. The CDR3 DNA is TGTGCCAGCAGGCCTCCCGGGACAGCGAACACTGAAGCTTTCTTT. This translates into CASRPPGTANTEAFF.

The sample holds a few counts of this clone. The V call is TRBV6-5, the J call TRBJ2-1; perhaps TRBD1 as D (5 bases). Germline assignment: CDR1 MNHEY and CDR2 SVGAGI. V shed 2 bases and J shed 6 bases, with 17 bases lying between them. This CDR3 contains 16 residues. CDR3 residues: CASSYTYQTGPNEQFF. CDR3 in DNA: TGTGCCAGCAGTTACACTTACCAAACAGGACCCAATGAGCAGTTCTTC.

The rearrangement links TRBV7-9 to TRBJ2-2; TRBD1 matches at 8 bases. This CDR3 spans 16 amino acids. From germline, CDR1 is SEHNR and CDR2 FQNEAQ (reference sequence). J was trimmed by 1 base and V by 5 bases; bases with no gene match: 6. The CDR3 nucleotides are TGTGCCAGCAGCCTCGGACAGGGCCTGAACACCGGGGAGCTGTTTTTT. It translates to CASSLGQGLNTGELFF.

The table lists this clone with a few counts. The chain couples TRBV2 to TRBJ2-5; possibly TRBD2 for D (6 bases). CDR3 size: 14 residues. The V gene lost 4 bases and the J gene lost 5 bases, with 14 bases spanning the gap. Germline CDR1 and CDR2: SNHLY and FYNNEI. The CDR3 bases are TGTGCCAGCAGTGCCGCGGGGATCGGGGAGACCCAGTACTTC. Its protein product is CASSAAGIGETQYF.

With regard to this clone: In the same sample, other DNA sequences code for this CDR3. The chain recombines TRBV4-1 with TRBJ1-5; the D gene is possibly TRBD1 (5 bases). Germline V lookup: CDR1 MGHRA, CDR2 YSYEKL. CDR3 length equals 13 residues. Between the trimmed V and J ends, which lost 4 bases and 5 bases, there was a span of 9 bases. CDR3 nucleotide sequence: TGCGCCAGCAGCCCGGGGGGGTATCAGCCCCAGCATTTT. It translates to CASSPGGYQPQHF.

This rearrangement joins TRBV15 to TRBJ2-5; possible D gene TRBD1, 7 bases. Deletions cut 0 bases from V and 4 bases from J, with 15 bases between. Germline values: CDR1 LNHNV, CDR2 YYDKDF (reference sequence). CDR3 length: 16 residues. The CDR3 DNA reads as TGTGCCACCAGCAGAGATCCAGGGGGGAGCGGAGAGACCCAGTACTTC. This translates into CATSRDPGGSGETQYF.

The chain has TRBV19 and TRBJ1-4; the D is unclear. V was shortened by 5 bases and J by 0 bases, with 7 bases between the two germline ends. The CDR3 covers 14 residues. The germline V gene has CDR1 LNHDA and CDR2 SQIVND (reference sequence). CDR3 region: CASSPGTTNEKLFF. CDR3 DNA: TGTGCCAGTAGTCCGGGGACAACTAATGAAAAACTGTTTTTT.

The table lists this clone with a few counts. The chain carries TRBV30 and TRBJ1-5; D may be TRBD1 (5 bases). Germline CDR1 and CDR2: GTSNPN and SVGIG (reference sequence). The CDR3 covers 15 residues. Trimming stripped 0 bases from V and 6 bases from J, with 15 bases between. CDR3 in DNA: TGTGCCTGGAGTGTAAACGGGGGGGTTGGTCAGCCCCAGCATTTT. Translation gives CAWSVNGGVGQPQHF.

There are a few counts of this clone. The CDR3 DNA follows: TGTGCCAGCAGCATAGAGATTGAAAAACTGTTTTTT. Translation: CASSIEIEKLFF. The J gene is TRBJ1-4, the V gene TRBV7-9; D gene uncertain. In germline, CDR1 is SEHNR, CDR2 FQNEAQ (reference sequence). V shed 5 bases and J shed 7 bases, with 8 bases lying between them. The CDR3 runs 12 residues.

V gene TRBV5-4 combines with J gene TRBJ2-5, with 7 bases identical to TRBD1. From germline, CDR1 is SGHNT and CDR2 YYREEE (reference sequence). CDR3 length: 16 amino acids. Trimming cost V 0 bases and J 2 bases; bases outside gene matches: 7. The CDR3 bases are TGTGCCAGCAGCTTGGGAGTATCGGGACAGCAAGAGACCCAGTACTTC. This encodes CASSLGVSGQQETQYF.

The CDR3 protein is CAWSRRLLGNQPQHF. The CDR3 bases are TGTGCCTGGAGCAGAAGGCTTCTGGGCAATCAGCCCCAGCATTTT. This chain links TRBV30 with TRBJ1-5; D is unresolved. Germline-derived CDR1 and CDR2 are GTSNPN and SVGIG (reference sequence). The germline V and J ends were trimmed by 3 bases and 2 bases, with 14 bases remaining between them. This CDR3 is 15 amino acids long.

This clone turned up a few times. The chain has TRBV6-6 and TRBJ1-2, with D maybe TRBD1 (6 bases). CDR1 is MNHNY and CDR2 is SVGAGI in the germline V gene (reference sequence). V dropped 3 bases and J dropped 4 bases, with 18 bases sitting between them. This CDR3 has 16 residues. The CDR3 DNA reads as TGTGCCAGCAGTTATTCTTCGGGGGCCCTACTCTATGGCTACACCTTC. It codes for CASSYSSGALLYGYTF.

The sample holds a few counts of this clone. V gene TRBV5-6 combines with J gene TRBJ1-5, with 11 bases lining up with TRBD1. Germline values: CDR1 SGHDT, CDR2 YYEEEE. Losses at the gene ends were 2 bases for V and 7 bases for J; bases not matched to a gene: 5. CDR3 size: 15 residues. CDR3 in amino acids: CASSFRTGGGQPQHF. CDR3 in DNA: TGTGCCAGCAGCTTTAGGACAGGGGGCGGACAGCCCCAGCATTTT.

The V gene is TRBV11-1, the J gene TRBJ2-2; 7 bases fit TRBD1. J lost 0 bases, V lost 5 bases, and 3 bases had no gene match. Germline CDR1 is SGHAT and CDR2 is FQDESV (reference sequence). The CDR3 loop spans 15 amino acids. The CDR3 nucleotides read TGTGCCAGCAGCCTGGGACAGCCGAACACCGGGGAGCTGTTTTTT. Protein: CASSLGQPNTGELFF.

In its sample, this clone was seen a few times. The rearrangement joins TRBV29-1 to TRBJ2-7, with D perhaps matching TRBD1 or TRBD2 (7 bases each). From germline, CDR1 is SQVTM and CDR2 ANQGSEA. The CDR3 has 12 residues. Trimming stripped 4 bases from V and 4 bases from J, with 11 bases between. The CDR3 loop is CSVAGGGYEQYF. DNA of the CDR3: TGCAGCGTTGCAGGGGGAGGGTACGAGCAGTACTTC.

There are a few counts of this clone. This chain connects TRBV28 to TRBJ1-2, with 7 bases matching TRBD1. This CDR3 spans 15 amino acids. The V gene's germline CDR1 is MDHEN and CDR2 SYDVKM. V was pared by 2 bases and J by 7 bases, with 10 bases of the junction left unmatched. In DNA, the CDR3 is TGTGCCAGCAGTTTAGCGGGGGCAGGGGGTTTTGGCTACACCTTC. Its translation: CASSLAGAGGFGYTF.